One sample yielded the 27 T cell receptor beta chains listed below, sequenced in a study of cytomegalovirus exposure and HLA in healthy donors. The PCR made use of 60 Vbeta and 13 Jbeta primers. Clones were sequenced by immunoSEQ multiplex PCR, and TCRdb holds only the in-frame ones, with some missing. Altogether approximately 180,000 clones are present, under 85% being singletons, with the ten largest covering around 3%. Sequenced: PBMCs. Receptor source: a male donor in good health and CMV-seronegative.

This clone was counted between two and nine times. The chain couples TRBV11-2 to TRBJ2-5; unclear D gene. The J call may be incorrect, as the DNA end agrees better with TRBJ2-7. The CDR3 length is 11 residues. Germline V gives CDR1 SGHAT, CDR2 FQNNGV. CDR3 loop: CASSLVAEQYF. For the CDR3, the DNA is TGTGCCAGCAGCTTAGTTGCCGAGCAGTACTTC.

This chain connects TRBV5-6 to TRBJ2-3; D might be TRBD1 (5 bases). The ends were cut back, 7 bases at V and 2 bases at J, with 17 bases in the middle. Germline V lookup: CDR1 SGHDT, CDR2 YYEEEE. The CDR3 loop spans 15 amino acids. The CDR3 DNA is TGTGCCAGCCAAATTCTGGGTGGGGCCACAGATACGCAGTATTTT. Translation gives CASQILGGATDTQYF.

V usage is TRBV7-3 and J usage is TRBJ2-5, with D tentatively TRBD1 (7 bases). The CDR3 covers 13 residues. Looked up from germline, CDR1 is SGHTA and CDR2 is FQGTGA. V was cut by 5 bases and J by 5 bases, with 12 bases left in between. Here the CDR3 DNA reads TGTGCCAGCAGCCAGCAGGGGGGTGAGACCCAGTACTTC. Its translation: CASSQQGGETQYF.

In its sample, this clone was seen once. The chain combines TRBV11-3 with TRBJ1-6; the D gene is possibly TRBD1 (5 bases). Trimming stripped 5 bases from V and 5 bases from J, with 13 bases between. The CDR3 sequence is 15 residues long. Germline values: CDR1 SGHNT, CDR2 YENEEA. This chain's CDR3 is CASSNGGSHNSPLHF. The CDR3 coding sequence is TGTGCCAGCAGCAACGGGGGGAGCCATAATTCACCCCTCCACTTT.

The chain has TRBV7-3 and TRBJ2-1; 11 nucleotides align to TRBD2. Germline trimming cut 5 bases from V and 2 bases from J; bases unmatched to any gene: 5. CDR1 SGHTA and CDR2 FQGTGA come from the germline V gene. This CDR3 spans 16 amino acids. The CDR3 region is CASSLTSGSTYNEQFF. The DNA for the CDR3 is TGTGCCAGCAGCCTCACTAGCGGGAGTACCTACAATGAGCAGTTCTTC. Full variable domain (rest looked up from reference TRBV7-3 and TRBJ2-1): GAGVSQTPSNKVTEKGKYVELRCDPISGHTALYWYRQSLGQGPEFLIYFQGTGAADDSGLPNDRFFAVRPEGSVSTLKIQRTERGDSAVYLCASSLTSGSTYNEQFFGPGTRLTVL.

The V call is TRBV28, the J call TRBJ2-1; TRBD1 is a possible D gene (6 bases). V lost 5 bases, J lost 13 bases, and 12 bases lay in between. The CDR3 covers 11 residues. CDR1 MDHEN and CDR2 SYDVKM come from the germline V gene. The CDR3 spells CASSRLGGQFF. The CDR3 region has the DNA TGTGCCAGCAGTCGTCTAGGGGGTCAGTTCTTC.

The chain joins TRBV28 to TRBJ2-5, with 9 nucleotides matching TRBD1. The DNA end is more similar to TRBJ2-7, so the J call may be wrong. The CDR3 sequence is 16 residues long. Germline CDR1 reads MDHEN; CDR2 reads SYDVKM. This CDR3 reads CASSDPGQGSGYEQYF. The CDR3 region has the DNA TGTGCCAGCAGTGATCCGGGACAGGGCTCCGGCTACGAGCAGTACTTC.

The rearrangement joins TRBV6-5 to TRBJ2-7; perhaps TRBD1 as D (6 bases). Trimming stripped 0 bases from V and 3 bases from J, with 15 bases between. The CDR3 is made up of 16 amino acids. CDR1 and CDR2 (germline): MNHEY, SVGAGI. The CDR3, as DNA: TGTGCCAGCAGTTACTCGGGGCAGGGGTCAGTCTACGAGCAGTACTTC. This translates into CASSYSGQGSVYEQYF.

This clone was recorded a few times. This chain joins TRBV30 and TRBJ1-5; the D is unclear. The CDR3 length is 14 residues. Germline V gene lookup returns CDR1 GTSNPN and CDR2 SVGIG (reference sequence). The V end was cut by 3 bases, the J end by 0 bases, with 9 bases between. Here the CDR3 reads CAWSATFSNQPQHF. As DNA, the CDR3 is TGTGCCTGGAGCGCGACATTTAGCAATCAGCCCCAGCATTTT.

The CDR3 here is CASREANQPQHF. The CDR3, as DNA: TGTGCCAGCAGAGAGGCAAATCAGCCCCAGCATTTT. V and J are TRBV6-5 and TRBJ1-5; no reliable D call. Germline loops: CDR1 MNHEY, CDR2 SVGAGI. CDR3 size: 12 residues. The V and J ends lost 6 bases and 4 bases respectively, with 7 bases between them.

CDR3 sequence (DNA): TGTGCCAGTAGAAGTCAGGGGGCTAACACTGAAGCTTTCTTT. Translated, it gives CASRSQGANTEAFF. This sequence joins TRBV19 and TRBJ1-1; 8 bases line up with TRBD1. Germline V gene sequence: CDR1 LNHDA, CDR2 SQIVND (reference sequence). J was trimmed by 2 bases and V by 6 bases; bases with no gene match: 5. The CDR3 runs 14 residues. The variable domain in full, with the rest retrieved from reference TRBV19 and TRBJ1-1, is DGGITQSPKYLFRKEGQNVTLSCEQNLNHDAMYWYRQDPGQGLRLIYYSQIVNDFQKGDIAEGYSVSREKKESFPLTVTSAQKNPTAFYLCASRSQGANTEAFFGQGTRLTVV.

V and J are TRBV11-2 and TRBJ2-1, with D hard to call. Germline CDR1 is SGHAT and CDR2 is FQNNGV. Trimming stripped 5 bases from V and 2 bases from J, with 7 bases between. The CDR3 is made up of 13 amino acids. The CDR3 is CASSRDTYNEQFF. The CDR3 DNA reads as TGTGCCAGCAGCAGAGACACCTACAATGAGCAGTTCTTC.

This clone was seen more than once but under ten times. The genes are TRBV7-8 and TRBJ1-4; no definite D call. Deletions cut 2 bases from V and 8 bases from J, with 12 bases between. Germline V gene lookup returns CDR1 SGHVS and CDR2 FQNEAQ. The CDR3 extends over 14 amino acids. This CDR3 is CASSLFEDREKLFF. CDR3 DNA: TGTGCCAGCAGCTTATTCGAAGATCGGGAAAAACTGTTTTTT.

This clone was counted only a few times. The rearrangement joins TRBV28 to TRBJ2-1, with 8 positions matching TRBD2. Germline trimming cut 6 bases from V and 10 bases from J; bases unmatched to any gene: 17. Germline values: CDR1 MDHEN, CDR2 SYDVKM. This CDR3 is 16 amino acids long. Here the CDR3 DNA reads TGTGCCAGCAGACTGACCGGGACTAGTACCCCCCAGGAGCAGTTCTTC. Translation gives CASRLTGTSTPQEQFF.

The chain recombines TRBV11-2 with TRBJ2-1; 8 positions match TRBD2. Germline V gene lookup returns CDR1 SGHAT and CDR2 FQNNGV. V dropped 1 base and J dropped 8; count of bases not matched to a gene: 7. The CDR3 length is 15 residues. CDR3 protein: CASSLAGGPSYEQFF. Written as DNA, the CDR3 is TGTGCCAGCAGCTTAGCGGGGGGGCCGTCTTATGAGCAGTTCTTC.

The chain uses TRBV7-9 and TRBJ2-2; D might be TRBD1 (5 bases). The CDR3 covers 16 residues. The V gene's germline CDR1 is SEHNR and CDR2 FQNEAQ (reference sequence). V shed 5 bases and J shed 2 bases, with 15 bases lying between them. The CDR3 is CASSQGRRRNTGELFF. The CDR3 coding sequence is TGTGCCAGCAGCCAGGGTCGGCGGAGAAACACCGGGGAGCTGTTTTTT. Looking up the rest from reference TRBV7-9 and TRBJ2-2 gives the full variable domain: DTGVSQNPRHKITKRGQNVTFRCDPISEHNRLYWYRQTLGQGPEFLTYFQNEAQLEKSRLLSDRFSAERPKGSFSTLEIQRTEQGDSAMYLCASSQGRRRNTGELFFGEGSRLTVL.

The V gene is TRBV6-6, the J gene TRBJ2-7; a weak D match, TRBD2 (5 bases). In germline, CDR1 is MNHNY, CDR2 SVGAGI (reference sequence). The CDR3 has 13 amino acids. V lost 0 bases, J lost 4 bases, and 7 bases lay in between. The CDR3 protein is CASSYSRGYEQYF. CDR3 nucleotide sequence: TGTGCCAGCAGTTACTCTAGAGGGTACGAGCAGTACTTC.

The chain is built from TRBV28 and TRBJ2-1; a weak D match, TRBD2 (6 bases). The germline V and J ends were trimmed by 2 bases and 10 bases, with 18 bases remaining between them. CDR1 and CDR2 (germline): MDHEN, SYDVKM. The CDR3 loop spans 15 amino acids. The CDR3 region is CASSLPGTAAGEQFF. CDR3 DNA sequence: TGTGCCAGCAGTTTACCTGGGACTGCGGCCGGGGAGCAGTTCTTC.

The chain has TRBV6-1 and TRBJ2-3; 7 bases are shared with TRBD1. Germline V lookup: CDR1 MNHNS, CDR2 SASEGT. V shed 7 bases, J shed 6 bases, and the junction held 10 bases outside the gene matches. CDR3 size: 14 residues. CDR3 in DNA: TGTGCCAGCAAAGTGACAGGGTCCACGGATACGCAGTATTTT. It specifies CASKVTGSTDTQYF.

This rearrangement joins TRBV4-3 to TRBJ1-1; TRBD1 matches at 10 bases. V dropped 4 bases and J dropped 2; count of bases not matched to a gene: 4. The CDR3 is made up of 15 amino acids. Germline loops: CDR1 LGHNA, CDR2 YSLEER. CDR3 coding DNA: TGCGCCAGCAGCCCCGGGACAGGGGATAACACTGAAGCTTTCTTT. Protein: CASSPGTGDNTEAFF.

The chain uses TRBV6-5 and TRBJ1-5; D is undetermined. In germline, CDR1 is MNHEY, CDR2 SVGAGI. The CDR3 spans 13 residues. V lost 2 bases and J lost 5, with 7 bases in between. CDR3 sequence: CASSYTRDQPQHF. CDR3 in DNA: TGTGCCAGCAGTTACACGCGGGATCAGCCCCAGCATTTT.

DNA for the CDR3: TGTGCCAGCAGCGTAGGGTTGACAGGAAACACTGAAGCTTTCTTT. It codes for CASSVGLTGNTEAFF. V gene TRBV9 combines with J gene TRBJ1-1, with D tentatively TRBD1 (6 bases). Germline lookup yields CDR1 SGDLS and CDR2 YYNGEE. The CDR3 has 15 residues. Trimming stripped 0 bases from V and 2 bases from J, with 11 bases between.

This chain connects TRBV10-1 to TRBJ2-4; TRBD2 is a possible D gene (6 bases). The V end was cut by 4 bases, the J end by 1 base, with 11 bases between. This CDR3 comprises 15 residues. The germline CDR1 and CDR2 sequences are WNHNN and SYGVQD (reference sequence). The CDR3 coding sequence is TGCGCCAGCAGTGCTGGGAGGTCGGCCAAAAACATTCAGTACTTC. This codes for CASSAGRSAKNIQYF.

This chain uses TRBV9 with TRBJ2-1, with D possibly matching TRBD2 (6 bases). The CDR3 is 15 residues long. V dropped 6 bases and J dropped 9 bases, with 22 bases sitting between them. Per the germline V gene, CDR1 is SGDLS and CDR2 is YYNGEE. Here the CDR3 reads CASKVGASAGGEQFF. CDR3 nucleotides: TGTGCCAGCAAGGTTGGAGCTAGCGCGGGTGGTGAGCAGTTCTTC.

This chain uses TRBV6-5 with TRBJ2-5; TRBD1 matches 10 bases. The V segment lost 5 bases and the J segment 4 bases; nucleotides outside the gene matches: 7. Germline V gene data show CDR1 as MNHEY and CDR2 as SVGAGI. The CDR3 is made up of 15 amino acids. CDR3 in DNA: TGTGCCAGCAGTCTAGACAGGGGGCGCCGAGAGACCCAGTACTTC. This sequence encodes CASSLDRGRRETQYF.

The count of this clone is one. The chain couples TRBV10-3 to TRBJ1-2; D remains unclear. Trimming took 0 bases from V and 1 from J, leaving 6 bases between them. The CDR3 spans 14 residues. The germline V gene has CDR1 ENHRY and CDR2 SYGVKD. The CDR3 reads CAISESVVNYGYTF. In DNA form, the CDR3 reads TGTGCCATCAGTGAGTCAGTAGTTAACTATGGCTACACCTTC.

The chain uses TRBV6-5 and TRBJ1-3; TRBD1 is a possible D gene (6 bases). CDR3 length: 15 amino acids. V lost 2 bases and J lost 2, with 10 bases in between. Per the germline V gene, CDR1 is MNHEY and CDR2 is SVGAGI. The CDR3 is CASSYRDTPGNTIYF. For the CDR3, the DNA is TGTGCCAGCAGTTACCGGGACACTCCTGGAAACACCATATATTTT.